This entry lists 19 T cell receptor beta chains sequenced from one sample in a study of cytomegalovirus exposure and HLA in healthy donors. In the PCR, 60 Vbeta and 13 Jbeta primers were used. The assay was immunoSEQ multiplex PCR, and TCRdb's table has in-frame clones only and misses some. The data hold 130,000 to 150,000 clones, with 76% observed a single time. The material sequenced was PBMCs. These TCRs come from a man aged 18 to 29 in good health and CMV-seronegative.

In its sample, this clone was seen once. At one of its ends the junction is not consistent with the germline gene, which may arise from a read error. Other nucleotide sequences in the sample specify the same CDR3. This chain uses TRBV5-1 with TRBJ1-6; TRBD1 is a possible D gene (6 bases). There are 17 residues in the CDR3. CDR1 SGHRS and CDR2 YFSETQ come from the germline V gene. The chain's CDR3 is CASSPYPRGTRNSPLHF. The DNA of the CDR3 is TGCGCCAGCAGCCCATACCCGAGGGGGACCCGCAATTCCCCCCTCCACTTT.

As DNA, the CDR3 is TGTGCCAGCAGCTACCCTAGCGGGGGGGTCAATGAGCAGTTCTTC. The encoded protein is CASSYPSGGVNEQFF. This rearrangement joins TRBV7-9 to TRBJ2-1; 12 bases line up with TRBD2. Looked up from germline, CDR1 is SEHNR and CDR2 is FQNEAQ (reference sequence). V shed 4 bases and J 6 bases; nucleotides not matched to a gene: 4. This CDR3 is built from 15 residues.

The genes are TRBV5-1 and TRBJ2-1, with TRBD1 as a possible D gene (6 bases). V was clipped by 2 bases and J by 8 bases, with 20 bases between them. The CDR3 has 16 residues. Germline V gene lookup returns CDR1 SGHRS and CDR2 YFSETQ. The CDR3 coding sequence is TGCGCCAGCAGCTTCCTTAACCAGGGGAGAGTCGATGAGCAGTTCTTC. It yields the protein CASSFLNQGRVDEQFF.

As regards this clone: At one end the junction does not follow the germline gene, possibly because of a read error. V is TRBV5-6 and J is TRBJ1-2; D unclear. CDR1 and CDR2 from the germline V gene are SGHDT and YYEEEE. CDR3 length: 14 residues. The CDR3 protein is CASSFSEGVYGHTF. Written as DNA, the CDR3 is TGTGCCAGCAGCTTCTCCGAGGGCGTCTATGGCCACACCTTC.

V gene TRBV27 combines with J gene TRBJ2-7; D possibly corresponds to TRBD2 (5 bases). Trimming took off 3 bases at V and 3 bases at J, with 15 bases between the two ends. CDR1 and CDR2 (germline): MNHEY, SMNVEV (reference sequence). This CDR3 region has 15 residues. The CDR3 bases are TGTGCCAGCAGTTTTCATAAGCGGTTTAACTACGAGCAGTACTTC. This encodes CASSFHKRFNYEQYF.

The chain recombines TRBV28 with TRBJ1-1; 8 positions match TRBD1. This CDR3 comprises 14 residues. V was clipped by 3 bases and J by 4 bases; unmatched bases: 4. Germline CDR1 reads MDHEN; CDR2 reads SYDVKM. The CDR3, as DNA: TGTGCCAGCAGTTTTCTCACAGGGGGCACTGAAGCTTTCTTT. This sequence encodes CASSFLTGGTEAFF.

The chain carries TRBV28 and TRBJ2-7; 11 bases align to TRBD2. The germline gives CDR1 MDHEN, CDR2 SYDVKM. V lost 9 bases and J lost 3; bases outside the gene matches: 4. The CDR3 has 13 residues. CDR3 nucleotide sequence: TGTGCCAGTCAACTAGCGGGAGTCTACGAGCAGTACTTC. Its translation: CASQLAGVYEQYF. The variable domain in full, with the rest retrieved from reference TRBV28 and TRBJ2-7, is DVKVTQSSRYLVKRTGEKVFLECVQDMDHENMFWYRQDPGLGLRLIYFSYDVKMKEKGDIPEGYSVSREKKERFSLILESASTNQTSMYLCASQLAGVYEQYFGPGTRLTVT.

The chain has TRBV29-1 and TRBJ2-1; D remains unclear. This CDR3 spans 14 amino acids. V lost 4 bases, J lost 2 bases, and 12 bases lay in between. Germline V gene data show CDR1 as SQVTM and CDR2 as ANQGSEA. The CDR3 loop is CSVAVGGAYNEQFF. The DNA of the CDR3 is TGCAGCGTTGCCGTCGGTGGTGCCTACAATGAGCAGTTCTTC.

The V call is TRBV9, the J call TRBJ1-6; no firm D call. The CDR3 runs to 14 residues. V was clipped by 10 bases and J by 2 bases, with 13 bases between them. Per germline, CDR1 SGDLS and CDR2 YYNGEE. The CDR3 is CASGETAYNSPLHF. The CDR3 coding sequence is TGTGCCTCCGGGGAGACCGCCTATAATTCACCCCTCCACTTT.

The chain joins TRBV2 to TRBJ2-5, with D perhaps TRBD1 (7 bases). The J call may be incorrect, as the DNA end agrees better with TRBJ2-7. Germline assignment: CDR1 SNHLY and CDR2 FYNNEI. The CDR3 consists of 14 residues. The CDR3 sequence is CASRVDQGGYEQYF. The CDR3 coding sequence is TGTGCCAGCAGAGTCGATCAGGGGGGCTACGAGCAGTACTTC.

The V and J genes are TRBV18 and TRBJ1-1, with TRBD1 matching over 7 bases. With 5 bases clipped from V and 8 bases from J, the junction kept 8 bases outside the gene matches. The CDR3 runs to 13 residues. Germline V lookup: CDR1 KGHSH, CDR2 LQKENI. CDR3: CASSRGLPGEAFF. As DNA, the CDR3 is TGTGCCAGCTCAAGGGGGCTCCCCGGGGAAGCTTTCTTT.

The chain recombines TRBV5-4 with TRBJ2-1; 13 nucleotides line up with TRBD2. This CDR3 has 16 residues. Trimming at V came to 3 bases and at J to 7 bases, leaving 7 bases not matched to a gene. Germline assignment: CDR1 SGHNT and CDR2 YYREEE (reference sequence). The CDR3 spells CASSYLLAGGQNEQFF. The CDR3 coding sequence is TGTGCCAGCAGCTACCTACTAGCGGGGGGGCAGAATGAGCAGTTCTTC.

This clone has more than one count but fewer than ten. The rearrangement joins TRBV6-1 to TRBJ1-1, with 9 bases identical to TRBD1. Germline V lookup: CDR1 MNHNS, CDR2 SASEGT. The J segment lost 4 bases and the V segment lost 6 bases, leaving 3 bases of the junction unmatched. The CDR3 is 13 residues long. The CDR3 sequence: CASRGTGTTEAFF. CDR3 bases: TGTGCCAGCAGGGGGACAGGGACCACTGAAGCTTTCTTT.

J is TRBJ2-7 and V is TRBV5-4, with a tentative D call TRBD1 (5 bases). Germline V lookup: CDR1 SGHNT, CDR2 YYREEE (reference sequence). The CDR3 contains 14 residues. V was cut by 1 base and J by 3 bases, with 11 bases left in between. In DNA, the CDR3 is TGTGCCAGCAGCTTGCAGGGTGGAGACTACGAGCAGTACTTC. Its translation is CASSLQGGDYEQYF.

The genes are TRBV6-1 and TRBJ2-1; 7 nucleotides align to TRBD1. There are 14 residues in the CDR3. CDR1 and CDR2 (germline): MNHNS, SASEGT. Losses at the gene ends were 2 bases for V and 6 bases for J; bases not matched to a gene: 4. DNA of the CDR3: TGTGCCAGCAGTGAAAGGGGGCGGAGCAATGAGCAGTTCTTC. Amino acid sequence: CASSERGRSNEQFF.

The chain links TRBV7-6 to TRBJ2-2; 8 bases agree with TRBD1. The V gene's germline CDR1 is SGHVS and CDR2 FNYEAQ. V lost 5 bases to trimming and J lost 2 bases; unmatched junction nucleotides: 7. CDR3 size: 16 residues. The CDR3 loop reads CASSPRTGYNTGELFF. As DNA, the CDR3 is TGTGCCAGCAGCCCAAGGACAGGGTATAACACCGGGGAGCTGTTTTTT. The full variable domain, its missing parts supplied by reference TRBV7-6 and TRBJ2-2, is GAGVSQSPRYKVTKRGQDVALRCDPISGHVSLYWYRQALGQGPEFLTYFNYEAQQDKSGLPNDRFSAERPEGSISTLTIQRTEQRDSAMYRCASSPRTGYNTGELFFGEGSRLTVL.

Of note for this clone: Other nucleotide sequences from this sample produce the same CDR3. This chain uses TRBV7-2 with TRBJ2-3; D ambiguous. Germline V gene lookup returns CDR1 SGHTA and CDR2 FQGNSA. The CDR3 sequence is 12 residues long. With 4 bases removed from V and 2 bases from J, the gap between germline ends came to 4 bases. Here the CDR3 reads CASSSYTDTQYF. The CDR3 nucleotides are TGTGCCAGCAGCTCGTACACAGATACGCAGTATTTT. Combining the CDR3 with reference TRBV7-2 and TRBJ2-3 gives the whole variable domain GAGVSQSPSNKVTEKGKDVELRCDPISGHTALYWYRQSLGQGLEFLIYFQGNSAPDKSGLPSDRFSAERTGGSVSTLTIQRTQQEDSAVYLCASSSYTDTQYFGPGTRLTVL.

The rearrangement links TRBV19 to TRBJ2-3, with 8 nucleotides matching TRBD1. V gave up 10 bases and J gave up 1 base; unmatched junction bases: 4. Germline V gene lookup returns CDR1 LNHDA and CDR2 SQIVND (reference sequence). This CDR3 contains 13 residues. The CDR3 here is CAIQGAGTDTQYF. The CDR3 nucleotides read TGTGCCATCCAGGGGGCTGGCACAGATACGCAGTATTTT.

The CDR3 nucleotides read TGTGCCAGCTCTCCTCGAAGGGGAGGGGAGCAGTACTTC. Encoded protein: CASSPRRGGEQYF. The genes are TRBV27 and TRBJ2-7, with 7 bases aligning to TRBD2. Per germline, CDR1 MNHEY and CDR2 SMNVEV (reference sequence). The V segment lost 8 bases and the J segment 7 bases; nucleotides outside the gene matches: 11. The CDR3 sequence is 13 residues long.